This TCR beta chain was observed in a study of beta chain features in type 1 diabetes. Overall study: On cell yields, gender and age, patients and healthy donors were similar.

This clone has more than one count but fewer than ten. The antigen is unknown. The study reverse transcribed the entire isolated RNA, so it sequenced expressed TCRB transcripts. This table comes from immunoSEQ multiplex PCR, and its TCRdb copy is limited to in-frame clones, with some not included. The data hold some 350,000 clones, with approximately 15% observed a single time. Whole-study results and caveats: TCRB CDR3 length was moderately but significantly reduced in all four CD4+ subsets of Type 1 diabetes patients.

The CDR3 is 15 residues long. With 5 bases clipped from V and 4 bases from J, the junction kept 12 bases outside the gene matches. Germline V gene lookup returns CDR1 SQVTM and CDR2 ANQGSEA. The receptor was derived from a woman aged 18-35 years with type 1 diabetes. Sequences were obtained from naive CD4+ T cells from blood. This chain uses TRBV29-1 with TRBJ1-1; TRBD1 agrees at 8 bases. As DNA, the CDR3 is TGCAGCGTTCCTAGGACAGGGCCGCTACGCACTGAAGCTTTCTTT. Protein product: CSVPRTGPLRTEAFF.